Listed here are 5 T cell receptor beta chains from one sample, sequenced in a study of cytomegalovirus exposure and HLA in healthy donors. The PCR had 60 Vbeta and 13 Jbeta primers. The protocol was immunoSEQ multiplex PCR, while the TCRdb copy is restricted to in-frame clones and leaves out a portion. The sample consists of roughly 150,000 clones, more than 75% of them appearing once. The sequencing input was PBMCs. These receptors all come from a woman under 30 in good health and CMV-seronegative.

V usage is TRBV6-6 and J usage is TRBJ1-4; D uncertain. Looked up from germline, CDR1 is MNHNY and CDR2 is SVGAGI (reference sequence). V dropped 8 bases and J dropped 8 bases, with 9 bases sitting between them. This CDR3 comprises 11 residues. The CDR3 sequence: CASHGNEKLFF. CDR3 in DNA: TGTGCCAGCCACGGTAACGAAAAACTGTTTTTT.

The chain is built from TRBV15 and TRBJ2-7, with D hard to call. The CDR3 extends over 15 amino acids. Trimming pared 5 bases from V and 3 bases from J, leaving 17 bases between. The germline gives CDR1 LNHNV, CDR2 YYDKDF (reference sequence). Written as DNA, the CDR3 is TGTGCCACCAGCCCCCGACACTTGGCCCACTACGAGCAGTACTTC. This codes for CATSPRHLAHYEQYF.

The chain uses TRBV30 and TRBJ1-2, with no clear D. The CDR3 consists of 11 residues. V shed 7 bases and J shed 2 bases, with 8 bases lying between them. The germline V gene encodes CDR1 GTSNPN and CDR2 SVGIG (reference sequence). The CDR3 loop is CASRENYGYTF. DNA of the CDR3: TGTGCCTCGCGGGAGAACTATGGCTACACCTTC.

The chain combines TRBV15 with TRBJ2-7; D is unresolved. Germline V gives CDR1 LNHNV, CDR2 YYDKDF (reference sequence). The V gene lost 3 bases and the J gene lost 2 bases, with 11 bases spanning the gap. CDR3 length: 14 amino acids. This chain's CDR3 is CATSSPFGPYEQYF. CDR3 DNA sequence: TGTGCCACCAGCAGTCCATTTGGGCCCTACGAGCAGTACTTC.

The V gene is TRBV19, the J gene TRBJ2-1; the match to TRBD2 covers 9 bases. This CDR3 comprises 15 residues. Trimming cost V 1 base and J 4 bases; bases outside gene matches: 2. Germline CDR1 is LNHDA and CDR2 is SQIVND (reference sequence). The CDR3 sequence is CASSIGGGAYNEQFF. As DNA, the CDR3 is TGTGCCAGTAGTATAGGCGGGGGGGCGTACAATGAGCAGTTCTTC.